This T cell receptor beta chain originates from a study of blood T cell repertoires in COVID-19. Study-wide background: Donors in the United States, Italy and Spain gave samples during acute or convalescent COVID-19.

Seattle-derived patients entered the study during active infection and were followed longitudinally. V lost 1 base and J 9 bases, leaving 13 bases between the germline ends. Looked up from germline, CDR1 is LGHNA and CDR2 is YSLEER. The CDR3 is made up of 15 amino acids. How the authors handled the data: Reference gene primer amplification gave estimated nucleated cell counts. Only in-frame clones appear in the TCRdb table, and some are missing; sequencing was by immunoSEQ multiplex PCR. For V, J and clone size, that table is used; D and trimming come from the DNA. The sample shows a few hundred thousand clones, 90% of them seen only once.

This sequence joins TRBV4-3 and TRBJ1-6; weak D call: TRBD1 (5 bases). The receptor comes from a woman aged 60-70 years with COVID-19, enrolled during active disease. The specimen sequenced was peripheral blood. CDR3 amino acids: CASSQGSPGGSPLHF. The CDR3 coding sequence is TGCGCCAGCAGCCAAGGTAGCCCCGGGGGTTCACCCCTCCACTTT.